This T cell receptor beta chain was identified in a study of immune evolution from preneoplasia to lung adenocarcinoma. Whole-study context: HLA loss of heterozygosity: under 7.5% AIS, under 19% MIA, roughly 30% ADC, none AAH.

Germline values: CDR1 SQVTM, CDR2 ANQGSEA. Trimming pared 4 bases from V and 5 bases from J, leaving 9 bases between. The CDR3 runs to 12 residues. Findings of the study overall: Later-stage lesions seemingly showed higher T cell density and diversity than normal lung.

Profiling relied on immunoSEQ multiplex PCR, and the TCRdb table lists in-frame clones only, not all of them. The table has thousands of clones, 65% to 80% seen once. This clone was seen just once. Its antigen is not identified. This receptor was obtained from a person aged 45-69 years with lung adenocarcinoma. Material for sequencing was FFPE minimally invasive lung adenocarcinoma tissue. This chain connects TRBV29-1 to TRBJ1-5, with a possible D match to TRBD1 (5 bases). The CDR3 is CSVGGTDQPQHF. The CDR3 bases are TGCAGCGTTGGGGGGACGGATCAGCCCCAGCATTTT.